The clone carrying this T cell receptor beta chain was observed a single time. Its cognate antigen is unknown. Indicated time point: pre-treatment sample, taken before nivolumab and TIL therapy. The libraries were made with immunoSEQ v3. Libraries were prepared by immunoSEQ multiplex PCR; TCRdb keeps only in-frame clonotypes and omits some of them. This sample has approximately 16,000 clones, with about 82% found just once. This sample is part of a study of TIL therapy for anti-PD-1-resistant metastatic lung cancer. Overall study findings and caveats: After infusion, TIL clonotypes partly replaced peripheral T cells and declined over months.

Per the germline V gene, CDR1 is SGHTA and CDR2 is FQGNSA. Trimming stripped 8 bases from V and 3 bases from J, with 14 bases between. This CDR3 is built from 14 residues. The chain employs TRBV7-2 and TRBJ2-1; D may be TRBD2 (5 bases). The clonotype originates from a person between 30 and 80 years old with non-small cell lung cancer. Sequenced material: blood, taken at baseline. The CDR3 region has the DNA TGTGCCAGCGTTCGGGGAGTGGTCTACAATGAGCAGTTCTTC. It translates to CASVRGVVYNEQFF.